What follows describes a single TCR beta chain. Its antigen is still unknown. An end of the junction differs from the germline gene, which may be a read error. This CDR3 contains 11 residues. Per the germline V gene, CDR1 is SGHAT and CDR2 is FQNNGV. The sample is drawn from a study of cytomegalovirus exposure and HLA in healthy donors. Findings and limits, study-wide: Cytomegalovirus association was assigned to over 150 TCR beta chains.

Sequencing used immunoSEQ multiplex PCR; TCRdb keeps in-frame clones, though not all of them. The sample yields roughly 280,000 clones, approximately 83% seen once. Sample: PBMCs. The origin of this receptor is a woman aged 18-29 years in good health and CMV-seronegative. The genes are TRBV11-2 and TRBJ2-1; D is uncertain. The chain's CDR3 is CASSLYPGVLF. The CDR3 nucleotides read TGTGCCAGCAGCTTATATCCAGGCGTGCTCTTC.